A single sample is the source of the 24 T cell receptor beta chains below, sequenced in a study of cytomegalovirus exposure and HLA in healthy donors. PCR was performed using 60 Vbeta and 13 Jbeta primers. Measured with immunoSEQ multiplex PCR; TCRdb has only the in-frame clones, and not every one. The data include under 70,000 clones; the top ten clones carry 9% to 15%. The sample consisted of PBMCs. The receptors stem from a woman aged 30 to 39 in good health and CMV-seropositive.

CDR3: CASSEQGALRYEQYF. In DNA, the CDR3 is TGTGCCAGCAGTGAACAGGGGGCGCTTAGATACGAGCAGTACTTC. The gene calls are TRBV2 and TRBJ2-7, with 8 positions matching TRBD1. The junction had 7 bases not matched to a gene; V was cut back by 2 bases and J by 4 bases. This CDR3 contains 15 residues. In germline, CDR1 is SNHLY, CDR2 FYNNEI. The variable domain in full, with the rest retrieved from reference TRBV2 and TRBJ2-7, is EPEVTQTPSHQVTQMGQEVILRCVPISNHLYFYWYRQILGQKVEFLVSFYNNEISEKSEIFDDQFSVERPDGSNFTLKIRSTKLEDSAMYFCASSEQGALRYEQYFGPGTRLTVT.

The chain links TRBV7-2 to TRBJ1-4; D is ambiguous. V lost 1 base, J lost 3 bases, and 9 bases lay in between. Germline CDR1 and CDR2: SGHTA and FQGNSA. The CDR3 spans 15 residues. The CDR3 spells CASSLVGRANEKLFF. The CDR3 DNA sequence: TGTGCCAGCAGCTTAGTAGGGAGGGCTAATGAAAAACTGTTTTTT.

The gene calls are TRBV30 and TRBJ2-1; 8 bases match TRBD2. With V trimmed by 1 base and J by 6 bases, 5 bases remained unmatched. Germline V gene data show CDR1 as GTSNPN and CDR2 as SVGIG (reference sequence). The CDR3 length is 14 residues. The CDR3 loop is CAWSGTSRVNEQFF. In DNA form, the CDR3 reads TGTGCCTGGAGTGGGACTAGCAGGGTCAATGAGCAGTTCTTC.

CDR3 sequence (DNA): TGTGCCAGTAGGGGCGGGAATATGGGTTCACCCCTCCACTTT. Translating it yields CASRGGNMGSPLHF. The chain links TRBV19 to TRBJ1-6; the D is unclear. This CDR3 is built from 14 residues. CDR1 is LNHDA, CDR2 SQIVND, per germline (reference sequence). The germline V and J ends were trimmed by 6 bases and 9 bases, with 15 bases remaining between them.

The chain recombines TRBV18 with TRBJ2-3, with TRBD1 as a possible D gene (5 bases). Germline values: CDR1 KGHSH, CDR2 LQKENI. The CDR3 consists of 15 residues. The V and J ends lost 5 bases and 2 bases respectively, with 14 bases between them. CDR3 region: CASSDKTATTDTQYF. The DNA for the CDR3 is TGTGCCAGCTCAGATAAGACAGCTACCACAGATACGCAGTATTTT.

The chain combines TRBV2 with TRBJ2-2, with TRBD2 matching over 8 bases. The CDR3 runs to 15 residues. V gave up 0 bases and J gave up 7 bases; unmatched junction bases: 4. Germline V lookup: CDR1 SNHLY, CDR2 FYNNEI. The CDR3 here is CASSEASGKIGELFF. In DNA form, the CDR3 reads TGTGCCAGCAGTGAAGCTAGCGGGAAGATCGGGGAGCTGTTTTTT.

This rearrangement joins TRBV13 to TRBJ2-6, with a possible D match to TRBD2 (5 bases). The V end lost 5 bases, the J end lost 5 bases, and 10 bases lay between the germline ends. Germline V CDR1 and CDR2: PRHDT, FYEKMQ (reference sequence). The CDR3 spans 14 residues. This chain's CDR3 is CASSLSGRANVLTF. CDR3 sequence (DNA): TGTGCCAGCAGCCTTTCGGGGAGGGCCAACGTCCTGACTTTC. The whole variable domain, remainder taken from reference TRBV13 and TRBJ2-6, is AAGVIQSPRHLIKEKRETATLKCYPIPRHDTVYWYQQGPGQDPQFLISFYEKMQSDKGSIPDRFSAQQFSDYHSELNMSSLELGDSALYFCASSLSGRANVLTFGAGSRLTVL.

The gene calls are TRBV30 and TRBJ2-4, with 7 positions matching TRBD1. The germline V gene has CDR1 GTSNPN and CDR2 SVGIG (reference sequence). V dropped 5 bases and J dropped 5; count of bases not matched to a gene: 0. The CDR3 is 11 residues long. In DNA, the CDR3 is TGTGCCTGGGACAGGGAAAACATTCAGTACTTC. Translating gives CAWDRENIQYF.

This chain connects TRBV19 to TRBJ1-2; possibly TRBD1 for D (5 bases). Trimming removed 7 bases from V and 3 bases from J, with 9 bases in between. Germline V gene lookup returns CDR1 LNHDA and CDR2 SQIVND (reference sequence). This CDR3 has 12 residues. The CDR3 is CASTPGYYGYTF. CDR3 sequence (DNA): TGTGCCAGTACCCCAGGGTACTATGGCTACACCTTC.

The rearrangement links TRBV6-4 to TRBJ2-3; 14 bases are shared with TRBD2. CDR1 and CDR2 from the germline V gene are MRHNA and SNTAGT. With V trimmed by 4 bases and J by 7 bases, 7 bases remained unmatched. CDR3 length: 16 residues. The CDR3 DNA is TGTGCCAGCAGTGCTACCGGGACTAGCGGGAGAAATACGCAGTATTTT. This gives the protein CASSATGTSGRNTQYF.

In DNA, the CDR3 is TGTGCCAGCAGTCCCCTACGAGGCGCCCAGTCGCCCCAGCATTTT. It encodes CASSPLRGAQSPQHF. This chain uses TRBV6-6 with TRBJ1-5; D ambiguous. Germline-derived CDR1 and CDR2 are MNHNY and SVGAGI (reference sequence). This CDR3 is 15 amino acids long. Deletions cut 5 bases from V and 9 bases from J, with 20 bases between.

The V gene is TRBV6-1, the J gene TRBJ2-7; no firm D call. V lost 5 bases to trimming and J lost 3 bases, with 11 bases between them. Germline loops: CDR1 MNHNS, CDR2 SASEGT. This CDR3 has 13 amino acids. The DNA for the CDR3 is TGTGCCAGCAGTAGGAACAGATACTACGAGCAGTACTTC. Translation: CASSRNRYYEQYF.

J is TRBJ1-5 and V is TRBV4-2, with no clear D. Germline lookup yields CDR1 LGHNA and CDR2 YNFKEQ. Trimming pared 1 base from V and 0 bases from J, leaving 4 bases between. The CDR3 is 14 residues long. The CDR3 reads CASSQGSSNQPQHF. For the CDR3, the DNA is TGTGCCAGCAGCCAAGGGAGTAGCAATCAGCCCCAGCATTTT.

The chain is built from TRBV7-9 and TRBJ2-3, with 8 positions matching TRBD2. In germline, CDR1 is SEHNR, CDR2 FQNEAQ (reference sequence). This CDR3 is 16 amino acids long. After removal of 8 bases from V and 5 bases from J, the junction contained 15 bases not matched to a gene. The CDR3 reads CASLTSGGGLGDTQYF. The CDR3 DNA is TGTGCCAGCCTCACTAGCGGAGGAGGGTTAGGAGATACGCAGTATTTT.

The chain combines TRBV15 with TRBJ1-1; D ambiguous. Trimming took 1 base from V and 2 from J, leaving 5 bases between them. The CDR3 has 13 residues. CDR1 LNHNV and CDR2 YYDKDF come from the germline V gene (reference sequence). CDR3 protein: CATSRVSNTEAFF. In DNA, the CDR3 is TGTGCCACCAGCAGAGTTTCTAACACTGAAGCTTTCTTT.

The chain recombines TRBV28 with TRBJ2-7; TRBD2 aligns across 10 bases. CDR1 MDHEN and CDR2 SYDVKM come from the germline V gene. CDR3 length: 14 amino acids. V shed 7 bases and J 0 bases; nucleotides not matched to a gene: 3. As DNA, the CDR3 is TGTGCCAGCATCACTAGCGGGGTCTCCTACGAGCAGTACTTC. This encodes CASITSGVSYEQYF. Using reference TRBV28 and TRBJ2-7 for the parts outside the CDR3, the full variable domain is DVKVTQSSRYLVKRTGEKVFLECVQDMDHENMFWYRQDPGLGLRLIYFSYDVKMKEKGDIPEGYSVSREKKERFSLILESASTNQTSMYLCASITSGVSYEQYFGPGTRLTVT.

The J gene is TRBJ2-5, the V gene TRBV30; 8 nucleotides align to TRBD2. The V gene's germline CDR1 is GTSNPN and CDR2 SVGIG (reference sequence). The CDR3 runs 15 residues. Germline trimming cut 0 bases from V and 5 bases from J; bases unmatched to any gene: 8. The CDR3 reads CAWSVSAGAGETQYF. The CDR3 DNA reads TGTGCCTGGAGTGTCTCAGCGGGGGCCGGGGAGACCCAGTACTTC.

The V gene is TRBV29-1, the J gene TRBJ1-3, with D possibly being TRBD1 (5 bases). Germline assignment: CDR1 SQVTM and CDR2 ANQGSEA. V gave up 7 bases and J gave up 7 bases, with 23 bases separating them. This CDR3 contains 15 residues. In DNA form, the CDR3 reads TGCAGCGCCAAAGGCACGGACAAAAACCCCAACACCATATATTTT. Translation gives CSAKGTDKNPNTIYF.

This chain connects TRBV6-6 to TRBJ1-1; 11 nucleotides agree with TRBD1. V lost 2 bases to trimming and J lost 9 bases; unmatched junction nucleotides: 5. This CDR3 comprises 14 residues. Germline CDR1 is MNHNY and CDR2 is SVGAGI (reference sequence). In nucleotides, the CDR3 is TGTGCCAGCAGTTACCAGGGACAGGGGGGGAAAGCTTTCTTT. The encoded protein is CASSYQGQGGKAFF.

This rearrangement joins TRBV28 to TRBJ2-7; a possible D gene is TRBD1 (6 bases). V lost 6 bases, J lost 5 bases, and 14 bases lay in between. The length of the CDR3 is 13 residues. The germline gives CDR1 MDHEN, CDR2 SYDVKM. Here the CDR3 reads CASRGAGIHEQYF. The CDR3, as DNA: TGTGCCAGCAGGGGGGCAGGGATCCACGAGCAGTACTTC.

Here the CDR3 reads CASSIRLSGASDTQYF. CDR3 coding DNA: TGTGCCAGCAGCATAAGGTTATCGGGAGCGTCGGATACGCAGTATTTT. This chain uses TRBV9 with TRBJ2-3, with D perhaps matching TRBD2 (6 bases). CDR3 length: 16 amino acids. V was trimmed by 4 bases and J by 6 bases, leaving 21 bases between them. Germline CDR1 SGDLS, CDR2 YYNGEE.

This rearrangement joins TRBV29-1 to TRBJ1-5; D gene unclear. Germline V gives CDR1 SQVTM, CDR2 ANQGSEA. V shed 5 bases and J shed 5 bases, with 13 bases lying between them. CDR3 length: 13 residues. CDR3 DNA: TGCAGCGTTCGGGCGGGGTCGGATCAGCCCCAGCATTTT. It encodes CSVRAGSDQPQHF.

CDR3 loop: CASSQWQGAGNSPLHF. CDR3 nucleotides: TGTGCCAGCAGCCAATGGCAGGGGGCTGGAAATTCACCCCTCCACTTT. The rearrangement links TRBV14 to TRBJ1-6; 8 bases map to TRBD1. The V segment lost 2 bases and the J segment 7 bases; nucleotides outside the gene matches: 7. CDR1 and CDR2 (germline): SGHDN, FVKESK. The CDR3 sequence is 16 residues long.

The chain links TRBV7-2 to TRBJ2-3, with 12 bases that match TRBD2. V trimming: 2 bases; J trimming: 7 bases; junction bases outside the gene matches: 7. CDR3 length: 16 amino acids. Germline-derived CDR1 and CDR2 are SGHTA and FQGNSA. The CDR3 reads CASSLFASGGAYTQYF. CDR3 nucleotides: TGTGCCAGCAGCTTATTTGCTAGCGGGGGGGCTTATACGCAGTATTTT. The full variable domain, its missing parts supplied by reference TRBV7-2 and TRBJ2-3, is GAGVSQSPSNKVTEKGKDVELRCDPISGHTALYWYRQSLGQGLEFLIYFQGNSAPDKSGLPSDRFSAERTGGSVSTLTIQRTQQEDSAVYLCASSLFASGGAYTQYFGPGTRLTVL.